These 10 T cell receptor beta chains came from one sample sequenced in a study of cytomegalovirus exposure and HLA in healthy donors. The PCR contained 60 Vbeta and 13 Jbeta primers. Clones were sequenced by immunoSEQ multiplex PCR, and TCRdb holds only the in-frame ones, with some missing. The data show about 93,000 clones, with about four fifths seen just once and 2.5% to 4% held by the top ten. The sample was PBMCs. The receptors were sampled from a woman between 40 and 55 years old in good health and CMV-seronegative.

In DNA form, the CDR3 reads TGTGCCAGCAGCAGGGGGCAAGGTGAGCAGTTCTTC. Translation gives CASSRGQGEQFF. The J gene is TRBJ2-1, the V gene TRBV7-3, with 7 bases that match TRBD1. CDR3 length: 12 residues. V was clipped by 5 bases and J by 9 bases; unmatched bases: 4. The germline CDR1 and CDR2 sequences are SGHTA and FQGTGA. The complete variable domain, with remaining parts taken from reference TRBV7-3 and TRBJ2-1, reads GAGVSQTPSNKVTEKGKYVELRCDPISGHTALYWYRQSLGQGPEFLIYFQGTGAADDSGLPNDRFFAVRPEGSVSTLKIQRTERGDSAVYLCASSRGQGEQFFGPGTRLTVL.

This clone showed up just a few times. The chain carries TRBV15 and TRBJ2-7, with TRBD2 matching over 11 bases. The V gene end was trimmed by 6 bases and the J gene end by 6 bases; junction bases not matched to a gene: 10. From germline, CDR1 is LNHNV and CDR2 YYDKDF (reference sequence). There are 15 residues in the CDR3. The CDR3, as DNA: TGTGCCACCAGTTCGATTAGCGGGAGGGCCCGCGAGCAGTACTTC. It is translated as CATSSISGRAREQYF.

The V and J genes are TRBV28 and TRBJ1-4; D gene unclear. Looked up from germline, CDR1 is MDHEN and CDR2 is SYDVKM. Trimming took 6 bases from V and 0 from J, leaving 11 bases between them. The CDR3 extends over 15 amino acids. The CDR3 protein is CASSTEAATNEKLFF. The CDR3 DNA sequence: TGTGCCAGCAGCACAGAAGCTGCAACTAATGAAAAACTGTTTTTT.

The chain has TRBV7-2 and TRBJ2-2; 9 bases match TRBD1. The CDR3 contains 13 residues. Germline CDR1 SGHTA, CDR2 FQGNSA. Losses at the gene ends were 8 bases for V and 9 bases for J; bases not matched to a gene: 7. CDR3 protein: CASAAGTGRELFF. The DNA of the CDR3 is TGTGCCAGCGCAGCCGGGACAGGGCGGGAGCTGTTTTTT.

The chain couples TRBV4-3 to TRBJ1-2, with a tentative D call TRBD1 (5 bases). The CDR3 is 15 residues long. V was cut by 3 bases and J by 7 bases, with 18 bases left in between. Germline CDR1 reads LGHNA; CDR2 reads YSLEER. CDR3 residues: CASSQSTRAGSGYTF. The CDR3 DNA reads TGCGCCAGCAGCCAGTCCACCAGGGCGGGGTCTGGCTACACCTTC.

V gene TRBV25-1 combines with J gene TRBJ2-5, with 10 bases aligning to TRBD2. The end of the DNA fits TRBJ2-7 better, so the J call may be wrong. The CDR3 covers 14 residues. Per germline, CDR1 MGHDK and CDR2 SYGVNS. Written as DNA, the CDR3 is TGTGCCAGCAGGGAAAGCGGGAGGGCCGTCGAGCAGTACTTC. It yields the protein CASRESGRAVEQYF.

The V and J genes are TRBV5-1 and TRBJ2-3; 7 nucleotides line up with TRBD2. The CDR3 has 16 residues. Per germline, CDR1 SGHRS and CDR2 YFSETQ. V dropped 4 bases and J dropped 2; count of bases not matched to a gene: 10. CDR3 loop: CASSPGLAVDTDTQYF. Here the CDR3 DNA reads TGCGCCAGCAGCCCGGGTCTAGCGGTAGACACAGATACGCAGTATTTT.

The chain uses TRBV9 and TRBJ2-7; TRBD2 agrees at 7 bases. Looked up from germline, CDR1 is SGDLS and CDR2 is YYNGEE. This CDR3 has 14 amino acids. V was pared by 4 bases and J by 0 bases, with 4 bases of the junction left unmatched. The CDR3 DNA follows: TGTGCCAGCAGCCGCGGGAGTCCCTCCTACGAGCAGTACTTC. Translation gives CASSRGSPSYEQYF.

The V gene is TRBV6-6, the J gene TRBJ2-4, with TRBD1 matching 8 bases. The CDR3 runs to 12 residues. Germline V CDR1 and CDR2: MNHNY, SVGAGI (reference sequence). V was clipped by 5 bases and J by 6 bases; unmatched bases: 0. In nucleotides, the CDR3 is TGTGCCAGCAGTGACAGGGGAAACATTCAGTACTTC. It yields the protein CASSDRGNIQYF.

V usage is TRBV9 and J usage is TRBJ2-7, with 8 bases fitting TRBD2. From germline, CDR1 is SGDLS and CDR2 YYNGEE. This CDR3 comprises 15 residues. With V trimmed by 0 bases and J by 3 bases, 5 bases remained unmatched. For the CDR3, the DNA is TGTGCCAGCAGCGTAGGCCCCAGCGGGAGCTACGAGCAGTACTTC. This encodes CASSVGPSGSYEQYF.